This entry lists 30 T cell receptor beta chains sequenced from one sample in a study of blood T cells in healthy people across ages (dated by TCRdb to 2013 to 2016). Libraries were prepared through 5' RACE. The instrument given in TCRdb is Illumina HiSeq 2500. A second PCR of roughly 6 to 11 cycles was run with a J-beta primer mix and a sample-barcoded 5' primer. TCRdb took the public reads, trimmed them with fastp at Q25, ran MiXCR for clone calling and kept in-frame beta chains. Entries that share a CDR3 protein sequence are merged under the most common genes and DNA. The sample records about 570,000 distinct CDR3 sequences, roughly a quarter of which are singletons. In total, the top ten clones hold about a fifth of the sample. The sample taken for sequencing was blood. These receptor sequences come from a woman in her 70s in good health.

V is TRBV30 and J is TRBJ2-3; tentative D call: TRBD2 (6 bases). Looked up from germline, CDR1 is GTSNPN and CDR2 is SVGIG (reference sequence). This CDR3 has 14 amino acids. The V gene lost 5 bases and the J gene lost 2 bases, with 14 bases spanning the gap. The CDR3 DNA is TGTGCCTGGGGGGGGACGGTGTTCACAGATACGCAGTATTTT. As protein: CAWGGTVFTDTQYF. The complete variable domain, with remaining parts taken from reference TRBV30 and TRBJ2-3, reads SQTIHQWPATLVQPVGSPLSLECTVEGTSNPNLYWYRQAAGRGLQLLFYSVGIGQISSEVPQNLSASRPQDRQFILSSKKLLLSDSGFYLCAWGGTVFTDTQYFGPGTRLTVL.

This clonotype has more than one count but fewer than ten. A much bigger clone sits one base away, suggesting this may be a read error. The chain joins TRBV29-1 to TRBJ1-2; D remains ambiguous. This CDR3 is built from 13 residues. CDR1 is SQVTM and CDR2 is ANQGSEA in the germline V gene. The CDR3 is CNALTVTNYGYTF. CDR3 in DNA: TGCAACGCTTTGACCGTCACTAACTATGGCTACACCTTC.

This chain uses TRBV7-8 with TRBJ1-6; 7 positions agree with TRBD1. This CDR3 comprises 14 residues. Germline trimming cut 1 base from V and 9 bases from J; bases unmatched to any gene: 3. Germline V gene sequence: CDR1 SGHVS, CDR2 FQNEAQ. The CDR3 protein is CASSLGGGSSPLHF. Here the CDR3 DNA reads TGTGCCAGCAGCTTAGGAGGGGGCAGTTCACCCCTCCACTTT.

The chain has TRBV29-1 and TRBJ2-5; D possibly corresponds to TRBD1 (5 bases). The better agreement between TRBJ2-7 and the DNA end casts doubt on the J call. Germline CDR1 and CDR2: SQVTM and ANQGSEA. CDR3 length: 12 amino acids. CDR3 bases: TGCAGCTACCGCAGGGATCCCTACGAGCAGTACTTC. This encodes CSYRRDPYEQYF.

This chain uses TRBV7-2 with TRBJ1-5; D perhaps matches TRBD1 (5 bases). The V end was cut by 3 bases, the J end by 3 bases, with 9 bases between. Germline CDR1 SGHTA, CDR2 FQGNSA. The CDR3 has 14 residues. The CDR3 loop reads CASSLRGINQPQHF. CDR3 nucleotide sequence: TGTGCCAGCAGCTTGAGGGGTATCAATCAGCCCCAGCATTTT.

This clonotype was seen a single time. Written as DNA, the CDR3 is TGTGCCAGCAGCTTATCTCAGGGGAGCTACAATGAGCAGTTCTTC. Its protein is CASSLSQGSYNEQFF. The gene calls are TRBV7-2 and TRBJ2-7; D might be TRBD1 (6 bases). The J call is doubtful: the DNA matches TRBJ2-1 better. The CDR3 loop spans 15 amino acids. Germline assignment: CDR1 SGHTA and CDR2 FQGNSA.

The chain employs TRBV5-1 and TRBJ2-2; 7 bases align to TRBD1. The CDR3 covers 15 residues. CDR1 and CDR2 (germline): SGHRS, YFSETQ. V lost 5 bases to trimming and J lost 3 bases; unmatched junction nucleotides: 7. The CDR3 loop reads CASSDREFDTGELFF. Written as DNA, the CDR3 is TGCGCCAGCAGTGACAGGGAATTTGACACCGGGGAGCTGTTTTTT.

For this clonotype: One end of the junction is discordant with germline, which a read error may explain. This chain joins TRBV11-2 and TRBJ2-1, with D unresolved. The V gene's germline CDR1 is SGHAT and CDR2 FQNNGV. The CDR3 consists of 15 residues. CDR3 residues: CASSSDTSIYNEQFF. The CDR3 nucleotides read TGTGCCAGTAGCTCCGACACCAGCATTTACAATGAGCAGTTCTTC.

The rearrangement uses TRBV10-3 and TRBJ1-1; 7 nucleotides agree with TRBD1. V lost 6 bases, J lost 2 bases, and 6 bases stayed unmatched. The CDR3 totals 14 residues. Germline CDR1 ENHRY, CDR2 SYGVKD. For the CDR3, the DNA is TGTGCCATCAGAGGGGACAGAACTAACACTGAAGCTTTCTTT. Translated: CAIRGDRTNTEAFF.

This clonotype was counted a few times. This chain joins TRBV6-6 and TRBJ2-3; 7 bases map to TRBD1. This CDR3 contains 16 residues. V lost 1 base, J lost 2 bases, and 6 bases stayed unmatched. Germline V gene lookup returns CDR1 MNHNY and CDR2 SVGAGI (reference sequence). The CDR3 region is CASSYYQGEATDTQYF. The CDR3 DNA follows: TGTGCCAGCAGTTACTATCAGGGGGAAGCCACAGATACGCAGTATTTT.

Concerning this clonotype itself: A read error may be the cause here, since a much bigger clone is one base away. V is TRBV6-5 and J is TRBJ1-2; possibly TRBD1 for D (6 bases). The V and J ends lost 6 bases and 9 bases respectively, with 20 bases between them. This CDR3 region has 14 residues. Per germline, CDR1 MNHEY and CDR2 SVGAGI. In DNA form, the CDR3 reads TGTGCCAGCAGCACCCAAGGGGGGTTCGATCGCTACACCTTC. Residues: CASSTQGGFDRYTF.

This clonotype has just a few counts. This chain joins TRBV4-2 and TRBJ2-3, with 9 bases matching TRBD1. This CDR3 has 17 residues. V shed 4 bases, J shed 3 bases, and the junction held 11 bases outside the gene matches. Germline CDR1 reads LGHNA; CDR2 reads YNFKEQ. The CDR3 here is CASSLPGTGRGTDTQYF. As DNA, the CDR3 is TGTGCCAGCAGCCTCCCAGGGACAGGGAGAGGAACAGATACGCAGTATTTT.

The CDR3 loop reads CASSSSPGGLNEQFF. CDR3 nucleotides: TGCGCCAGCAGCTCTAGTCCGGGGGGGCTCAATGAGCAGTTCTTC. J is TRBJ2-1 and V is TRBV5-1, with 8 nucleotides matching TRBD2. This CDR3 has 15 residues. After removal of 3 bases from V and 6 bases from J, the junction contained 8 bases not matched to a gene. CDR1 is SGHRS, CDR2 YFSETQ, per germline.

The rearrangement joins TRBV4-3 to TRBJ2-7, with 7 bases that match TRBD1. Germline assignment: CDR1 LGHNA and CDR2 YSLEER. The J segment lost 6 bases and the V segment lost 3 bases, leaving 5 bases of the junction unmatched. The CDR3 has 13 residues. The CDR3 is CASSQKTGVEQYF. CDR3 DNA: TGCGCCAGCAGCCAGAAAACAGGGGTCGAGCAGTACTTC.

The chain combines TRBV20-1 with TRBJ2-5, with D possibly TRBD1 on 5 matching bases. The J call may be wrong; the DNA end is better matched by TRBJ2-7. The CDR3 loop spans 12 amino acids. The germline CDR1 and CDR2 sequences are DFQATT and SNEGSKA (reference sequence). CDR3 region: CSARQGSSEQYF. CDR3 in DNA: TGCAGTGCTAGACAGGGTTCGTCCGAGCAGTACTTC.

The V gene is TRBV6-1, the J gene TRBJ1-1; 10 nucleotides match TRBD1. The J segment lost 4 bases and the V segment lost 6 bases, leaving 14 bases of the junction unmatched. Germline assignment: CDR1 MNHNS and CDR2 SASEGT. The CDR3 contains 17 residues. CDR3 nucleotides: TGTGCCAGCAGCCGCCGACAGGGGGCGAGATTGGGCACTGAAGCTTTCTTT. This translates into CASSRRQGARLGTEAFF.

The sample holds a few counts of this clonotype. The chain combines TRBV7-2 with TRBJ1-3; D not certain. This CDR3 is 11 amino acids long. V lost 3 bases and J lost 7, with 4 bases in between. Germline values: CDR1 SGHTA, CDR2 FQGNSA. The DNA for the CDR3 is TGTGCCAGCAGCTTTAGTAACACCATATATTTT. Its protein product is CASSFSNTIYF.

This clonotype was detected only a few times. The rearrangement uses TRBV29-1 and TRBJ1-1; no firm D call. Germline CDR1 and CDR2: SQVTM and ANQGSEA. Trimming removed 1 base from V and 1 base from J, with 7 bases in between. This CDR3 has 13 residues. The DNA of the CDR3 is TGCAGCGTTGAAGGAGCGACGAACACTGAAGCTTTCTTT. This encodes CSVEGATNTEAFF.

This rearrangement joins TRBV12-3 or TRBV12-4 to TRBJ1-1; possible D gene TRBD1, 5 bases. Trimming removed 0 bases from V and 11 bases from J, with 31 bases in between. The CDR3 totals 19 residues. The CDR3 sequence is CASSLALGVNYQPVVEAFF. CDR3 in DNA: TGTGCCAGCAGTTTAGCCTTGGGGGTAAATTACCAGCCGGTTGTTGAGGCTTTCTTT.

In its sample, this clonotype was seen a few times. This chain links TRBV9 with TRBJ2-5; D may be TRBD1 (5 bases). Germline assignment: CDR1 SGDLS and CDR2 YYNGEE. The germline V and J ends were trimmed by 0 bases and 4 bases, with 13 bases remaining between them. The CDR3 has 15 amino acids. CDR3 bases: TGTGCCAGCAGCGTAGAGGGCGTTAGGGGAGAGACCCAGTACTTC. Protein sequence: CASSVEGVRGETQYF.

The chain combines TRBV12-3 or TRBV12-4 with TRBJ1-4; TRBD1 agrees at 7 bases. This CDR3 is 14 amino acids long. V lost 4 bases to trimming and J lost 8 bases; unmatched junction nucleotides: 7. CDR3 region: CASSWRGGHEKLFF. DNA for the CDR3: TGTGCCAGCAGTTGGAGAGGGGGCCACGAAAAACTGTTTTTT.

This clonotype was picked up a small number of times. Its ends do not fully match the called genes, so a read error is possible. The V gene is TRBV6-1, the J gene TRBJ1-2; the D gene is possibly TRBD1 (5 bases). The V gene's germline CDR1 is MNHNS and CDR2 SASEGT. CDR3 length equals 15 residues. The CDR3 bases are TGTGCCAGCAGCGAAGGGGCCGCAGACGGGTATGGCTACACCTTC. This translates into CASSEGAADGYGYTF.

The chain is built from TRBV2 and TRBJ2-4, with 7 bases aligning to TRBD2. After removal of 1 base from V and 2 bases from J, the junction contained 5 bases not matched to a gene. This CDR3 has 16 residues. Germline-derived CDR1 and CDR2 are SNHLY and FYNNEI. The CDR3 protein is CASSEVGGGSKNIQYF. CDR3 bases: TGTGCCAGCAGTGAAGTTGGCGGGGGATCCAAAAACATTCAGTACTTC. Full variable domain (remainder filled in from reference TRBV2 and TRBJ2-4): EPEVTQTPSHQVTQMGQEVILRCVPISNHLYFYWYRQILGQKVEFLVSFYNNEISEKSEIFDDQFSVERPDGSNFTLKIRSTKLEDSAMYFCASSEVGGGSKNIQYFGAGTRLSVL.

The CDR3 DNA follows: TGTGCCAGCAGCGTAGGGGGACAATCCTACAATGAGCAGTTCTTC. Its protein is CASSVGGQSYNEQFF. The chain joins TRBV9 to TRBJ2-5; tentatively, D is TRBD1 (6 bases). The assigned J gene may be wrong: the sequence end matches TRBJ2-1 better. Germline V lookup: CDR1 SGDLS, CDR2 YYNGEE. The CDR3 contains 15 residues.

As regards this clonotype: Relative to the germline gene, one junction end is altered; a read error may explain this. V usage is TRBV5-1 and J usage is TRBJ1-4, with D tentatively TRBD1 (5 bases). This CDR3 region has 14 residues. From germline, CDR1 is SGHRS and CDR2 YFSETQ. The CDR3 DNA reads as TGCACCAGCACCCATGGGGGAGTCGGAGAAAAACTGTTTTTT. It specifies CTSTHGGVGEKLFF.

This clonotype showed up just a few times. CDR3 protein: CASSQTSSEQFF. The DNA for the CDR3 is TGTGCCAGCAGCCAGACGAGCTCAGAGCAGTTCTTC. The rearrangement links TRBV7-9 to TRBJ2-1, with D hard to call. The germline CDR1 and CDR2 sequences are SEHNR and FQNEAQ (reference sequence). The CDR3 totals 12 residues. V was pared by 5 bases and J by 10 bases, with 12 bases between. The full variable domain, rest sourced from reference TRBV7-9 and TRBJ2-1, is DTGVSQNPRHKITKRGQNVTFRCDPISEHNRLYWYRQTLGQGPEFLTYFQNEAQLEKSRLLSDRFSAERPKGSFSTLEIQRTEQGDSAMYLCASSQTSSEQFFGPGTRLTVL.

This clonotype has a single count. The CDR3 region has the DNA TGTGCCAGCAGCCAAGATGGGGGGCTAGCGGGGGGTCTAGAGACCCAGTACTTC. This codes for CASSQDGGLAGGLETQYF. This chain links TRBV4-2 with TRBJ2-7, with TRBD2 identical over 11 bases. The DNA end is a closer match to TRBJ2-5, so the J assignment may be wrong. Germline V CDR1 and CDR2: LGHNA, YNFKEQ. CDR3 size: 18 residues.

The chain is built from TRBV7-9 and TRBJ1-4, with D unresolved. CDR1 and CDR2 (germline): SEHNR, FQNEAQ (reference sequence). This CDR3 is 15 amino acids long. V dropped 5 bases and J dropped 0 bases, with 10 bases sitting between them. This CDR3 is CASSPAGTTNEKLFF. CDR3 nucleotides: TGTGCCAGCAGCCCCGCCGGGACAACTAATGAAAAACTGTTTTTT.

The chain recombines TRBV6-1 with TRBJ2-5; D gene ambiguous. The CDR3 extends over 14 amino acids. Germline assignment: CDR1 MNHNS and CDR2 SASEGT. V lost 10 bases and J 1 base, leaving 16 bases between the germline ends. The CDR3: CATARSGPQETQYF. The CDR3 region has the DNA TGTGCCACCGCCCGCTCTGGGCCCCAAGAGACCCAGTACTTC.

This clonotype was detected ten times or more. The chain has TRBV6-2 or TRBV6-3 and TRBJ2-1, with TRBD2 matching 8 bases. The V and J ends lost 7 bases and 5 bases, in that order; junction bases with no gene match: 10. The CDR3 loop spans 15 amino acids. Germline CDR1 MNHEY, CDR2 SVGEGT. The CDR3 spells CASTLRRGGNNEQFF. In DNA form, the CDR3 reads TGTGCCAGCACCCTACGACGGGGGGGAAACAATGAGCAGTTCTTC.